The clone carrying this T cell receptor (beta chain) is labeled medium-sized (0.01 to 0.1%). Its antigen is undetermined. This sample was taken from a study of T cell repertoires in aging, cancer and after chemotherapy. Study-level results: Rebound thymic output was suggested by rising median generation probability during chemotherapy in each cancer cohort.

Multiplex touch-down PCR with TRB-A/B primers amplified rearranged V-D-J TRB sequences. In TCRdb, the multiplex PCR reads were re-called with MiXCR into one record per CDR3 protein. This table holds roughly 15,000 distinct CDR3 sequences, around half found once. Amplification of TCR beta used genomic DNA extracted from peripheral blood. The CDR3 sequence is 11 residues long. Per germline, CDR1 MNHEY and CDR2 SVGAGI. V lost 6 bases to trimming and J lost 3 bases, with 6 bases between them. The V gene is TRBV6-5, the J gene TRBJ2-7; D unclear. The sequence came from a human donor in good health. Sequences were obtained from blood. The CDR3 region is CASSSLYEQYF. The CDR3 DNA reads TGTGCCAGCAGCAGCCTCTACGAGCAGTACTTC.